This T cell receptor (beta chain) originates from a study of cytomegalovirus exposure and HLA in healthy donors. Study at large: Of the donors genotyped, a few hundred in all, about 76% fell in the Caucasian-associated ancestry cluster. Overall study findings and caveats: In a later analysis, TCR beta V- and J-gene trimming was associated with a missense DCLRE1C variant.

As concerns this clone: Its target is not known.

There are 15 residues in the CDR3. The V end was cut by 1 base, the J end by 3 bases, with 11 bases between. Germline assignment: CDR1 MGHRA and CDR2 YSYEKL. The study ran its PCR with 60 Vbeta and 13 Jbeta primers. Generated by immunoSEQ multiplex PCR, the TCRdb table keeps only in-frame clones and is missing some. The sample has some 150,000 clones; around four fifths are singletons. The source of this sequence is a woman between 50 and 59 years old in good health and CMV-seronegative. The sample comprised PBMCs. The gene calls are TRBV4-1 and TRBJ2-3; possible D gene TRBD2, 6 bases. The CDR3 here is CASSQGWGRTDTQYF. The DNA of the CDR3 is TGCGCCAGCAGCCAAGGCTGGGGGAGGACAGATACGCAGTATTTT.